This T cell receptor (beta chain) was sequenced in a study of blood T cell repertoires in COVID-19. Looking at the study overall: Samples of COVID-19 (acute and convalescent) were obtained from the United States, Italy and Spain. Sample material is recorded as cDNA or gDNA derived from T cells, B-cell-depleted T cells, or PBMCs.

Authors' processing steps: The authors estimated nucleated cell counts from reference gene primer amplification. Sequencing was performed with immunoSEQ multiplex PCR; in TCRdb, only in-frame clones are kept and a portion is missing. The V and J calls and clone size are taken from that table; D and trimming were inferred from the DNA. This sample yields more than 200,000 clones, of which about 83% are seen a single time; approximately 8.6% belongs to the top ten. The trim removed 1 base at V and 5 bases at J, leaving 4 bases unmatched. Per germline, CDR1 SGHRS and CDR2 YFSETQ. CDR3 length equals 15 residues.

The sample consisted of peripheral blood. The J gene is TRBJ2-1, the V gene TRBV5-1, with TRBD1 matching 9 bases. The TCR comes from a man aged 40-55 years with active or convalescent COVID-19. CDR3 in DNA: TGCGCCAGCAGCTTGTGGGGACAGGGACACAATGAGCAGTTCTTC. Residues: CASSLWGQGHNEQFF.